This passage covers 10 T cell receptor beta chains from one sample sequenced in a study of blood T cell repertoires in COVID-19. Data came from immunoSEQ multiplex PCR; TCRdb stores just in-frame clones and leaves some out. The table lists roughly 110,000 clones, about four fifths of them singletons. The specimen was peripheral blood. These receptors came from a woman aged 55-70 years with acute or convalescent COVID-19.

The CDR3 DNA reads TGTGCCAGCTCACCCTCCACGGGGGTCAGCACAGATACGCAGTATTTT. As protein: CASSPSTGVSTDTQYF. This chain uses TRBV18 with TRBJ2-3, with D maybe TRBD2 (6 bases). The CDR3 covers 16 residues. Trimming cost V 3 bases and J 0 bases, with 13 bases left between them. Germline V gives CDR1 KGHSH, CDR2 LQKENI. Using reference TRBV18 and TRBJ2-3 for the parts outside the CDR3, the full variable domain is NAGVMQNPRHLVRRRGQEARLRCSPMKGHSHVYWYRQLPEEGLKFMVYLQKENIIDESGMPKERFSAEFPKEGPSILRIQQVVRGDSAAYFCASSPSTGVSTDTQYFGPGTRLTVL.

The CDR3 DNA sequence: TGTGCCAGCAGTTTGCTAGTGTCAATCGAAGAGCAGTACTTC. Translated, it gives CASSLLVSIEEQYF. The chain combines TRBV27 with TRBJ2-7; the D is unclear. Trimming took 3 bases from V and 7 from J, leaving 16 bases between them. This CDR3 region has 14 residues. Germline values: CDR1 MNHEY, CDR2 SMNVEV (reference sequence).

The CDR3 DNA reads TGCAGCGTTGCCCAGATACCCCCCGAAGCTTTCTTT. It encodes CSVAQIPPEAFF. The chain employs TRBV29-1 and TRBJ1-1; no reliable D call. Germline CDR1 and CDR2: SQVTM and ANQGSEA. This CDR3 spans 12 amino acids. The V and J ends lost 4 bases and 8 bases respectively, with 14 bases between them. The full variable domain, with the rest looked up from reference TRBV29-1 and TRBJ1-1, is SAVISQKPSRDICQRGTSLTIQCQVDSQVTMMFWYRQQPGQSLTLIATANQGSEATYESGFVIDKFPISRPNLTFSTLTVSNMSPEDSSIYLCSVAQIPPEAFFGQGTRLTVV.

The sample holds a few counts of this clone. This chain links TRBV19 with TRBJ2-4; the match to TRBD1 covers 9 bases. The CDR3 runs to 16 residues. V gave up 3 bases and J gave up 1 base; unmatched junction bases: 4. From germline, CDR1 is LNHDA and CDR2 SQIVND (reference sequence). The CDR3, as DNA: TGTGCCAGTAGTATTTGGACAGGGGTTGCCAAAAACATTCAGTACTTC. Protein sequence: CASSIWTGVAKNIQYF.

This clone was detected a few times. V gene TRBV4-1 combines with J gene TRBJ2-3, with 9 bases matching TRBD2. Germline CDR1 and CDR2: MGHRA and YSYEKL. V shed 2 bases and J 1 base; nucleotides not matched to a gene: 7. This CDR3 has 17 residues. CDR3 sequence (DNA): TGCGCCAGCAGCCAATCCAGGACTAGCGAGCGCACAGATACGCAGTATTTT. This gives the protein CASSQSRTSERTDTQYF.

This clone occurred once. The chain has TRBV5-1 and TRBJ1-3; 8 bases fit TRBD1. Looked up from germline, CDR1 is SGHRS and CDR2 is YFSETQ. Trimming at V came to 4 bases and at J to 2 bases, leaving 8 bases not matched to a gene. CDR3 length equals 16 residues. The CDR3 nucleotides read TGCGCCAGCAGCCAAACTGGACAGGGTGCTGGAAACACCATATATTTT. Translated, it gives CASSQTGQGAGNTIYF.

This rearrangement joins TRBV11-2 to TRBJ2-3; no firm D call. CDR3 length equals 13 residues. Germline-derived CDR1 and CDR2 are SGHAT and FQNNGV. The ends were cut back, 8 bases at V and 7 bases at J, with 16 bases in the middle. Here the CDR3 DNA reads TGTGCCAGCGGCATCCAGGCCTCTAATACGCAGTATTTT. This translates into CASGIQASNTQYF.

V usage is TRBV19 and J usage is TRBJ1-2; D is unclear. V lost 6 bases and J 4 bases, leaving 9 bases between the germline ends. Looked up from germline, CDR1 is LNHDA and CDR2 is SQIVND (reference sequence). This CDR3 is built from 12 residues. The CDR3 DNA reads TGTGCCAGTAGCCTCTGGAGCTATGGCTACACCTTC. Translation gives CASSLWSYGYTF.

In DNA, the CDR3 is TGTGCCAGCAGCACTCAGACAGGGGTGGCAGATACGCAGTATTTT. Translation: CASSTQTGVADTQYF. The chain carries TRBV9 and TRBJ2-3; TRBD1 matches at 8 bases. This CDR3 spans 15 amino acids. Germline V gene lookup returns CDR1 SGDLS and CDR2 YYNGEE. V lost 4 bases and J lost 4; bases outside the gene matches: 8.

The rearrangement uses TRBV4-1 and TRBJ2-2; a weak D match, TRBD1 (6 bases). This CDR3 has 16 residues. V lost 4 bases, J lost 5 bases, and 17 bases lay in between. Germline lookup yields CDR1 MGHRA and CDR2 YSYEKL. The CDR3 coding sequence is TGCGCCAGCAGCCCCCAGGGGCTCTCCGGGACCGGGGAGCTGTTTTTT. It is translated as CASSPQGLSGTGELFF.